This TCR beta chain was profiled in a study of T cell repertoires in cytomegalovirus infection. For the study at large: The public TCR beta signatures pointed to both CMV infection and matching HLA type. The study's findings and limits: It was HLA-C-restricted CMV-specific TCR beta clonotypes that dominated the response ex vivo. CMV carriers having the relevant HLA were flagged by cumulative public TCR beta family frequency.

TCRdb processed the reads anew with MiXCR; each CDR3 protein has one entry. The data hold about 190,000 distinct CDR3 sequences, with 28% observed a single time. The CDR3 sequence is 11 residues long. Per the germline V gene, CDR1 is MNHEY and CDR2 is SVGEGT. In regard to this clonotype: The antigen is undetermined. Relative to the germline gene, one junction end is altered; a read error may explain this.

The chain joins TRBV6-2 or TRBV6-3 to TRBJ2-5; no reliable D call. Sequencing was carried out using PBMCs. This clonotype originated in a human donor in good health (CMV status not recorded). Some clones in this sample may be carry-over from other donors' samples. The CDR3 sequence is CSSSDAETQYF. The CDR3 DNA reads TGTTCCAGCAGTGATGCGGAGACCCAGTACTTC.